This is a list of T cell receptor beta chains from one sample in a study of Graves' ophthalmopathy and Graves' hyperthyroidism. TCRdb re-analysed the multiplex PCR reads in MiXCR, keeping a single row per CDR3 protein. This sample has approximately 1.2 million distinct CDR3 sequences; about 40% occur once, and the top ten carry more than 9.5%. The specimen was peripheral blood or thyroid tissue (not recorded which). The receptor set was obtained from an adult man with Graves' hyperthyroidism. CDR3s include the opening cysteine and the closing phenylalanine or tryptophan. Fields, in order: clone size, J gene, V gene, D gene, CDR3 DNA, CDR3 protein. The D gene is left open where the match is weak. Clone size is stated in some rows and not others, as once, few, many or a class when expanded.

many,TRBJ2-7,TRBV7-2,TRBD1,TGTGCCAGCAGCCCCCGCCGCCTGACAGGGAGACACGAGCAGTACTTC,CASSPRRLTGRHEQYF
many,TRBJ2-5,TRBV12-3/TRBV12-4,TRBD1,TGTGCCAGCAGCATTTGGGACAGCGAGACCCAGTACTTC,CASSIWDSETQYF
NA,TRBJ2-7,TRBV15,TRBD1,TGTGCCACCAGATACAGGGGGGACTCCTACAAGCAGTACTTC,CATRYRGDSYKQYF
NA,TRBJ1-5,TRBV10-1,NA,TGCGCCAGCAGTGAGGACAGACATCAGCCCCAGCATTTT,CASSEDRHQPQHF
many,TRBJ2-5,TRBV7-6,TRBD1,TGTGCCAGCAGCCGCAGGGACAGGGAGCCGCCGGAGACCCAGTACTTC,CASSRRDREPPETQYF
few,TRBJ2-2,TRBV7-2,NA,TGTGCCAGCGGGGCTGCGATTAGCGGGGAGCTGTTTTTT,CASGAAISGELFF
many,TRBJ2-7,TRBV5-1,TRBD1,TGCGCCAGCAGCCCGGGACAGTGGAACTCCTACGAGCAGTACTTC,CASSPGQWNSYEQYF
many,TRBJ2-6,TRBV11-2,NA,TGTGCCAGCAGCGAACTAAGCTCTGGGGCCAACGTCCTGACTTTC,CASSELSSGANVLTF
NA,TRBJ2-7,TRBV7-9,TRBD2,TGTGCCAGCAGCTCCACTAGCGGGAGTGGGAACGAGCAGTACTTC,CASSSTSGSGNEQYF
NA,TRBJ1-5,TRBV19,TRBD1,TGTGCCACCAGTAGTACTGGACAGGGCGGACAGCCCCAGCATTTT,CATSSTGQGGQPQHF
many,TRBJ1-2,TRBV11-2,NA,TGTGCCAGCAGCCCCGACAGGTACACACTATTCGATGGCTACACCTTC,CASSPDRYTLFDGYTF
NA,TRBJ2-2,TRBV7-9,TRBD2,TGTGCCAGCAGCCAAACTAGCGGGAGTCTAACCGGGGAGCTGTTTTTT,CASSQTSGSLTGELFF
NA,TRBJ2-2,TRBV9,NA,TGTGCCAGCAGCGTAGAAGGTTCCGGGGAGCTGTTTTTT,CASSVEGSGELFF